Below, 20 T cell receptor beta chains from the same sample are listed, as sequenced in a study of T cell responses to AZD1222 COVID-19 vaccine. TCRdb's table, derived via immunoSEQ multiplex PCR, lists solely in-frame clones and lacks some. The repertoire holds over 150,000 clones, with less than 95% as singletons. Sequenced here: peripheral blood, sampled on day 0 of AZD1222 vaccination. These receptors were collected from an adult in good health.

This chain uses TRBV3-1 (or the pseudogene TRBV3-2) with TRBJ1-2, with TRBD1 identical over 9 bases. This CDR3 is 14 amino acids long. After removal of 3 bases from V and 5 bases from J, the junction contained 4 bases not matched to a gene. The V gene's germline CDR1 is LGHDT and CDR2 YNNKEL (reference sequence). The CDR3 DNA reads TGTGCCAGCAGCCAGGGACAGGGAGGGTATGGCTACACCTTC. The encoded protein is CASSQGQGGYGYTF.

This chain uses TRBV5-1 with TRBJ2-5, with 9 nucleotides matching TRBD2. The CDR3 extends over 17 amino acids. Trimming cost V 0 bases and J 5 bases; bases outside gene matches: 11. In germline, CDR1 is SGHRS, CDR2 YFSETQ. The CDR3 loop reads CASSLARASGDPETQYF. The CDR3 bases are TGCGCCAGCAGCTTGGCTAGGGCTAGCGGGGACCCGGAGACCCAGTACTTC.

V is TRBV19 and J is TRBJ2-7; no definite D call. Germline V CDR1 and CDR2: LNHDA, SQIVND (reference sequence). V lost 3 bases, J lost 2 bases, and 11 bases lay in between. The CDR3 runs to 14 residues. As DNA, the CDR3 is TGTGCCAGTAGTATCGATGGCGGAACCTACGAGCAGTACTTC. Protein: CASSIDGGTYEQYF.

The rearrangement links TRBV19 to TRBJ2-7; possible D gene TRBD1, 6 bases. The CDR3 consists of 15 residues. Trimming shortened V by 2 bases and J by 2 bases, and 13 bases separated the two germline ends. Looked up from germline, CDR1 is LNHDA and CDR2 is SQIVND (reference sequence). CDR3 loop: CASSITGSGAYEQYF. The CDR3 DNA reads TGTGCCAGTAGTATAACTGGGTCAGGGGCCTACGAGCAGTACTTC. The entire variable domain, with the rest obtained from reference TRBV19 and TRBJ2-7, is as follows: DGGITQSPKYLFRKEGQNVTLSCEQNLNHDAMYWYRQDPGQGLRLIYYSQIVNDFQKGDIAEGYSVSREKKESFPLTVTSAQKNPTAFYLCASSITGSGAYEQYFGPGTRLTVT.

The CDR3 protein is CASSLEAGRGNTEAFF. The CDR3 nucleotides read TGCGCCAGCAGCTTGGAGGCAGGCAGGGGGAACACTGAAGCTTTCTTT. The chain uses TRBV5-1 and TRBJ1-1, with D perhaps matching TRBD1 (6 bases). Germline V lookup: CDR1 SGHRS, CDR2 YFSETQ. The CDR3 totals 16 residues. V was trimmed by 0 bases and J by 1 base, leaving 13 bases between them. Full variable domain (outside the CDR3, taken from reference TRBV5-1 and TRBJ1-1): KAGVTQTPRYLIKTRGQQVTLSCSPISGHRSVSWYQQTPGQGLQFLFEYFSETQRNKGNFPGRFSGRQFSNSRSEMNVSTLELGDSALYLCASSLEAGRGNTEAFFGQGTRLTVV.

This chain links TRBV7-2 with TRBJ2-7; no reliable D call. Germline V gene sequence: CDR1 SGHTA, CDR2 FQGNSA. The V end was cut by 5 bases, the J end by 6 bases, with 20 bases between. The length of the CDR3 is 15 residues. The CDR3 is CASSPQTGHGLEQYF. The DNA for the CDR3 is TGTGCCAGCAGCCCCCAGACTGGCCACGGGCTCGAGCAGTACTTC.

This chain connects TRBV9 to TRBJ2-7; D tentatively reads TRBD1 or TRBD2 (5 bases each). Germline CDR1 and CDR2: SGDLS and YYNGEE. The CDR3 is 14 residues long. The V and J ends lost 4 bases and 6 bases respectively, with 17 bases between them. For the CDR3, the DNA is TGTGCCAGCAGCCGGGACCGGGATTTTGGCGAGCAGTACTTC. Its protein is CASSRDRDFGEQYF.

This chain connects TRBV29-1 to TRBJ1-1; D may be TRBD1 (5 bases). The CDR3 contains 11 residues. The germline CDR1 and CDR2 sequences are SQVTM and ANQGSEA. Between the trimmed V and J ends, which lost 7 bases and 7 bases, there was a span of 13 bases. The CDR3 spells CSGTGGYEAFF. The CDR3 nucleotides are TGCAGCGGCACGGGGGGGTATGAAGCTTTCTTT.

The chain employs TRBV14 and TRBJ2-1; 8 bases align to TRBD1. This CDR3 is 15 amino acids long. CDR1 is SGHDN and CDR2 is FVKESK in the germline V gene. V was clipped by 4 bases and J by 4 bases; unmatched bases: 6. CDR3 amino acids: CASSPRDRSYNEQFF. CDR3 nucleotides: TGTGCCAGCAGCCCCCGGGACAGGTCGTACAATGAGCAGTTCTTC.

The chain employs TRBV11-2 and TRBJ2-3; 9 nucleotides align to TRBD1. CDR1 and CDR2 (germline): SGHAT, FQNNGV. Trimming took 5 bases from V and 7 from J; bases not matched to a gene: 10. CDR3 length: 15 residues. The CDR3 coding sequence is TGTGCCAGCAGCCGAGGACAGGGGCCAGGGTATACGCAGTATTTT. It codes for CASSRGQGPGYTQYF.

This sequence joins TRBV3-1 (or the pseudogene TRBV3-2) and TRBJ1-6; 8 bases match TRBD1. Trimming took 2 bases from V and 7 from J; bases not matched to a gene: 10. CDR1 is LGHDT, CDR2 YNNKEL, per germline (reference sequence). CDR3 length: 17 amino acids. The CDR3 bases are TGTGCCAGCAGCCAAAACCTAGGGACAGGATCAAATTCACCCCTCCACTTT. Protein product: CASSQNLGTGSNSPLHF.

The chain couples TRBV19 to TRBJ1-1; no definite D call. This CDR3 has 14 amino acids. V was clipped by 4 bases and J by 0 bases, with 9 bases between them. Germline V gene sequence: CDR1 LNHDA, CDR2 SQIVND (reference sequence). The CDR3 is CASSTTPMNTEAFF. In nucleotides, the CDR3 is TGTGCCAGTAGTACGACACCCATGAACACTGAAGCTTTCTTT. Based on the CDR3 plus reference TRBV19 and TRBJ1-1, the full variable domain is DGGITQSPKYLFRKEGQNVTLSCEQNLNHDAMYWYRQDPGQGLRLIYYSQIVNDFQKGDIAEGYSVSREKKESFPLTVTSAQKNPTAFYLCASSTTPMNTEAFFGQGTRLTVV.

This clone is a singleton in its sample. This chain connects TRBV4-3 to TRBJ2-7; D assignment may be TRBD1 or TRBD2 (6 bases each). The CDR3 runs 15 residues. Germline V gives CDR1 LGHNA, CDR2 YSLEER. Trimming took 1 base from V and 4 from J, leaving 14 bases between them. The CDR3 DNA follows: TGCGCCAGCAGCCAAGTGTCGGGGGCGGGGTACGAGCAGTACTTC. Translated: CASSQVSGAGYEQYF.

This clone was found once. The V gene is TRBV12-3 or TRBV12-4, the J gene TRBJ1-1; 12 bases agree with TRBD1. J was trimmed by 8 bases and V by 5 bases; bases with no gene match: 3. The CDR3 extends over 13 amino acids. The CDR3 bases are TGTGCCAGCAGTACCGGGACAGGGGGCGAAGCTTTCTTT. Translating it yields CASSTGTGGEAFF.

This clone came up once. The chain uses TRBV5-1 and TRBJ1-2, with TRBD1 identical over 10 bases. The V gene's germline CDR1 is SGHRS and CDR2 YFSETQ. The junction had 11 bases not matched to a gene; V was cut back by 5 bases and J by 1 base. The CDR3 has 17 residues. CDR3 nucleotide sequence: TGCGCCAGCAGGCGCGGGACAGGGGAGGCGGATAACTATGGCTACACCTTC. Encoded protein: CASRRGTGEADNYGYTF. The variable domain in full, completed from reference TRBV5-1 and TRBJ1-2, reads KAGVTQTPRYLIKTRGQQVTLSCSPISGHRSVSWYQQTPGQGLQFLFEYFSETQRNKGNFPGRFSGRQFSNSRSEMNVSTLELGDSALYLCASRRGTGEADNYGYTFGSGTRLTVV.

The chain combines TRBV24-1 with TRBJ2-1; D remains ambiguous. Germline CDR1 reads KGHDR; CDR2 reads SFDVKD. V was pared by 3 bases and J by 0 bases, with 11 bases between. This CDR3 contains 16 residues. The CDR3 bases are TGTGCCACCAGTGATCCATCGGCCAACTCCTACAATGAGCAGTTCTTC. Its translation: CATSDPSANSYNEQFF.

The J gene is TRBJ1-3, the V gene TRBV5-1; no definite D call. This CDR3 is built from 15 residues. CDR1 and CDR2 (germline): SGHRS, YFSETQ. Trimming shortened V by 0 bases and J by 0 bases, and 7 bases separated the two germline ends. CDR3 nucleotide sequence: TGCGCCAGCAGCTTGGGGCAGAGCTCTGGAAACACCATATATTTT. Its protein product is CASSLGQSSGNTIYF. Full variable domain (rest looked up from reference TRBV5-1 and TRBJ1-3): KAGVTQTPRYLIKTRGQQVTLSCSPISGHRSVSWYQQTPGQGLQFLFEYFSETQRNKGNFPGRFSGRQFSNSRSEMNVSTLELGDSALYLCASSLGQSSGNTIYFGEGSWLTVV.

The V call is TRBV30, the J call TRBJ1-4; unclear D gene. The V gene lost 3 bases and the J gene lost 8 bases, with 16 bases spanning the gap. The CDR3 spans 14 residues. Germline CDR1 is GTSNPN and CDR2 is SVGIG (reference sequence). The chain's CDR3 is CAWSPDPAREKLFF. The CDR3 DNA follows: TGTGCCTGGAGCCCGGACCCCGCGAGGGAAAAACTGTTTTTT.

The V and J genes are TRBV6-4 and TRBJ2-3; TRBD1 aligns across 10 bases. The CDR3 runs to 19 residues. The trim removed 7 bases at V and 0 bases at J, leaving 16 bases unmatched. Germline V lookup: CDR1 MRHNA, CDR2 SNTAGT. CDR3 nucleotide sequence: TGTGCCAGCATCTACAGGGACAGGGGAATCGAGGGGAGCACAGATACGCAGTATTTT. It codes for CASIYRDRGIEGSTDTQYF.

This rearrangement joins TRBV7-3 to TRBJ2-7, with TRBD2 identical over 8 bases. Trimming removed 0 bases from V and 2 bases from J; junction bases left unmatched: 0. The CDR3 consists of 14 residues. Germline V gene data show CDR1 as SGHTA and CDR2 as FQGTGA. In DNA, the CDR3 is TGTGCCAGCAGCTTAACTAGCGGGACCTACGAGCAGTACTTC. Translated: CASSLTSGTYEQYF.